This T cell receptor beta chain is drawn from a study of blood T cell repertoires in COVID-19. Turning to the study itself: T cells, B-cell-depleted T cells, or PBMCs provided the cDNA or gDNA that served as material.

The CDR3 spans 16 residues. Germline loops: CDR1 SGHVS, CDR2 FNYEAQ. The V end was cut by 5 bases, the J end by 10 bases, with 21 bases between. As originally analysed: Estimated nucleated cell counts came from reference gene primer amplification. Sequencing was performed with immunoSEQ multiplex PCR; in TCRdb, only in-frame clones are kept and a portion is missing. From that table come the V and J calls and clone size; the DNA was used to work out D and trimming. The sample carries about 83,000 clones, roughly 88% recorded once. Sequenced sample: peripheral blood. The source of this sequence is a man aged 45 to 65 with active COVID-19. The chain combines TRBV7-6 with TRBJ1-6; no firm D call. The CDR3, as DNA: TGTGCCAGCAGCCCCGACTCCCAGAGCGGCCCATCACCCCTCCACTTT. Residues: CASSPDSQSGPSPLHF.